Below, one TCR beta chain is given with its context. Its cognate antigen is unknown. The primer mix had 60 Vbeta and 13 Jbeta primers. Measured with immunoSEQ multiplex PCR; TCRdb has only the in-frame clones, and not every one. The profile shows about 150,000 clones, more than 9.5% of them singletons. This record belongs to a study of cytomegalovirus exposure and HLA in healthy donors. Overall study findings and caveats: Highest at DRB1 and lowest at HLA-C, TCR association rates differed among HLA loci in a later analysis.

Sequenced input: PBMCs. The source is a man aged 50 or older in good health and CMV-seronegative.

CDR3 in amino acids: CASSGGADQHF. The DNA of the CDR3 is TGTGCCAGCAGTGGAGGTGCGGACCAGCATTTT. The chain joins TRBV2 to TRBJ1-5; no clear D. CDR1 and CDR2 (germline): SNHLY, FYNNEI. CDR3 length: 11 amino acids. Trimming removed 4 bases from V and 12 bases from J, with 10 bases in between.